Sequencing of this TCR beta chain was carried out in a study of blood T cell repertoires in COVID-19. Libraries were prepared by immunoSEQ multiplex PCR; TCRdb keeps only in-frame clonotypes and omits some of them. The table lists 100,000 to 150,000 clones, around 82% of them singletons. Source material: peripheral blood. This clonotype was sampled from a man younger than 45 with COVID-19, enrolled during active disease.

CDR3 region: CATSDSLDSPGQTFF. DNA of the CDR3: TGTGCCACCAGTGACTCTCTTGACAGTCCTGGGCAAACTTTCTTT. The chain couples TRBV24-1 to TRBJ1-1; possibly TRBD1 for D (5 bases). Germline V gene data show CDR1 as KGHDR and CDR2 as SFDVKD. Trimming cost V 4 bases and J 12 bases, with 23 bases left between them. The CDR3 has 15 residues.